This T cell receptor beta chain was documented in a study of cytomegalovirus exposure and HLA in healthy donors. Germline V gives CDR1 SQVTM, CDR2 ANQGSEA. V was pared by 6 bases and J by 2 bases, with 3 bases of the junction left unmatched. The CDR3 has 12 residues. The primer mix had 60 Vbeta and 13 Jbeta primers. Using immunoSEQ multiplex PCR, the repertoire was profiled, and TCRdb retains in-frame clones only, with some absent. The data hold roughly 93,000 clones, with around two thirds observed a single time. This clone has a handful of counts. Specimen: PBMCs. The chain has TRBV29-1 and TRBJ1-1, with 7 positions matching TRBD1. The TCR originated in a male donor in good health and CMV-seronegative. The CDR3 sequence: CSVGQVNTEAFF. Written as DNA, the CDR3 is TGCAGCGTAGGACAGGTAAACACTGAAGCTTTCTTT.